This T cell receptor (beta chain) came from a study of T cells in Graves' hyperthyroidism and ophthalmopathy (dated by TCRdb to the late 2010s). About the investigation overall: Peripheral blood samples were taken at the time of initial diagnosis, prior to any treatment. To identify TCR V-J signatures that set the groups apart, the researchers used a discovery cohort of about a hundred patients, made up of roughly 45 with Graves' ophthalmopathy and some 56 with stable Graves' hyperthyroidism. Prospective prediction of ophthalmopathy was tested in an independent validation cohort of 18 to 20 hyperthyroidism patients and 15 to 17 patients who later progressed to ophthalmopathy. The approximately 98 discovery patients were randomly divided into training and test sets at a 7:3 ratio. Thyroid tissue and blood T-cell repertoires from over 5 Graves' hyperthyroidism patients were also compared in the study. Following sampling, methimazole starting at 30 mg daily was given to hyperthyroidism patients, and high-dose intravenous methylprednisolone was given to ophthalmopathy patients. According to the paper, TCR Vbeta CDR3 sequencing was carried out on about 140 peripheral blood samples, which came from fewer than 50 ophthalmopathy, some 73 hyperthyroidism and roughly 17 progressor patients. Study-level results and caveats: In cross-validation, a model built on a 13 V-J signature told ophthalmopathy apart from stable hyperthyroidism with approximately 90% sensitivity and about 81% specificity, and in testing the same model reached 80%/75%. Most expanded thyroid clonotypes (frequency above 0.001) were also found in blood, which suggests that blood repertoires may mirror thyroid immune responses. Sample size was not statistically predetermined, and investigators were not blinded to group allocation. In validation, the model predicted progression to ophthalmopathy a median of roughly six months before onset, with 70% to 71% sensitivity and almost 75% specificity.

This clonotype came up many times. Its binding antigen is unknown. No base-level quality is on record; no much larger clone is a single base apart. TCR beta CDR3 regions were amplified from RNA transcripts. For the first round of RT-PCR on the TCR CDR3, the HTBI primer set was used together with the Qiagen OneStep RT-PCR kit. The libraries were constructed in a second round of multiplex PCR and then size-selected and purified. Sequencing of the libraries was done on an Illumina HiSeq2000 using paired-end 100 bp reads. In the authors' own workflow: SOAPnuke was used to process the raw data, throwing out any read that contained adapters or uncalled bases, had a mean Phred below 15, or lacked an exact constant-primer or identifier match. High-quality paired reads were merged with COPE v1.2.5, and unique nucleotide sequences were defined as clonotypes. MiTCR v1.1 was used to align the clonotypes against IMGT TRBV, TRBD and TRBJ reference segments. Analysis was restricted to V-J combinations with a frequency above 0.0001, which covered roughly 99% of repertoires. A TCS score was defined as the ratio between F50 (clonal expansion) and ExV (chaos), using BLOSUM62-based TCRdist between CDR3 peptides within each V-J. Welch's t-statistics and random forest reduced some 510 V-J features to 13, which were used in a naive Bayes classifier (R e1071). TCRdb's own reprocessing of the public reads used fastp at Q25 and MiXCR and kept productive beta chains. Identical CDR3 protein sequences are pooled into one entry, listed with their most common genes and DNA. What appears here as the V and J calls and clone size reflects TCRdb's work, not the paper's. In all, the sample holds about 380,000 distinct CDR3 sequences, and under 20% of those were seen once. Less than 45% of the sample is in the top ten clones.

In the ophthalmopathy patients, disease was moderately to severely active, with a Clinical Activity Score of 3 or more, a NOSPECS grade of 4 or more, and a duration of less than 3 months. The study excluded patients with uncontrolled infections, other autoimmune diseases, pregnancy or lactation. Diagnoses were established on the basis of clinical symptoms, serum thyroxine and TRAb, thyroid ultrasound, and orbital computed tomography. PBMCs were separated from about 10 ml of fresh peripheral blood using Ficoll-Paque density gradient centrifugation. Total RNA was extracted using Trizol reagent, and RNA quality was assessed on an Agilent 2100 Bioanalyzer. What was sequenced was blood. This TCR was sampled from a man between 18 and 35 years old with Graves' ophthalmopathy.

The CDR3 protein is CASSSGVEAFF. Read as DNA, the sequence is TGTGCCAGCAGTTCAGGAGTTGAAGCTTTCTTT. The rearrangement combines TRBV27 with TRBJ1-1, with no confidently assigned D gene. Its CDR3 holds 11 amino acids, cysteine through phenylalanine. Kept here is only the CDR3 DNA, which spans 33 bases and is read in frame from base 1. From a lookup of the germline V gene (reference sequence), CDR1 and CDR2 are MNHEY and SMNVEV. Trimming removed 4 bases from V and 7 bases from J, leaving 7 bases between the germline ends.